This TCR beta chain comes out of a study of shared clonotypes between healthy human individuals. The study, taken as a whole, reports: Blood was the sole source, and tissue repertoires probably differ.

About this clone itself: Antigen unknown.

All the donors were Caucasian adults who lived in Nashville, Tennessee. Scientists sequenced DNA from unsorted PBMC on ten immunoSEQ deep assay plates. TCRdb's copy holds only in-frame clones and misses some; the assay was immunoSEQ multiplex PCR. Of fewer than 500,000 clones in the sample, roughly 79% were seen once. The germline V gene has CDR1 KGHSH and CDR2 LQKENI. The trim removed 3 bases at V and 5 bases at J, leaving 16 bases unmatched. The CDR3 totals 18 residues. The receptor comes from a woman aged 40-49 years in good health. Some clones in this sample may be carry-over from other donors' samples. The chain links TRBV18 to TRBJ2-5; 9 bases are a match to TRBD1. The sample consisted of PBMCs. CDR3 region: CASSPLLFPGQGSETQYF. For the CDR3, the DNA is TGTGCCAGCTCACCGCTATTATTTCCGGGACAGGGTTCTGAGACCCAGTACTTC.